The 16 T cell receptor beta chains reported below all come from one sample, sequenced in a study of CD8 T cells in Susac syndrome. Random hexamers were used to reverse transcribe the RNA input (0.5 to 1 ug). TCRdb re-called the immunoSEQ multiplex PCR reads through MiXCR, storing one row per CDR3 protein. The data contain roughly 180,000 distinct CDR3 sequences, around 94% of them singletons. Sequenced input: CD4+ T cells from PBMCs. Receptors were obtained from a human donor in good health.

This rearrangement joins TRBV5-1 to TRBJ1-2, with D unclear. There are 14 residues in the CDR3. Trimming shortened V by 1 base and J by 5 bases, and 12 bases separated the two germline ends. Germline V gene data show CDR1 as SGHRS and CDR2 as YFSETQ. DNA of the CDR3: TGCGCCAGCAGCTTGACGGTGGAAACTTATGGCTACACCTTC. It specifies CASSLTVETYGYTF.

The chain joins TRBV7-9 to TRBJ2-5, with 11 positions matching TRBD1. CDR1 SEHNR and CDR2 FQNEAQ come from the germline V gene (reference sequence). The CDR3 length is 15 residues. The V gene end was trimmed by 5 bases and the J gene end by 5 bases; junction bases not matched to a gene: 7. The CDR3 DNA follows: TGTGCCAGCAGCCCCGGGACAGGGGGAGGGGAGACCCAGTACTTC. Encoded protein: CASSPGTGGGETQYF.

The CDR3 DNA reads TGCAGTGCTAGAGTAGCGGGCCCCCAAGAGACCCAGTACTTC. It encodes CSARVAGPQETQYF. The chain joins TRBV20-1 to TRBJ2-5; 7 bases line up with TRBD2. The trim removed 1 base at V and 1 base at J, leaving 3 bases unmatched. The CDR3 covers 14 residues. The germline gives CDR1 DFQATT, CDR2 SNEGSKA (reference sequence).

The V call is TRBV7-2, the J call TRBJ2-5, with 9 bases fitting TRBD2. This CDR3 has 14 amino acids. Germline CDR1 reads SGHTA; CDR2 reads FQGNSA. The V gene end was trimmed by 2 bases and the J gene end by 4 bases; junction bases not matched to a gene: 2. CDR3 sequence: CASSLPSGAETQYF. As DNA, the CDR3 is TGTGCCAGCAGCTTACCTAGCGGGGCAGAGACCCAGTACTTC.

The V call is TRBV12-3 or TRBV12-4, the J call TRBJ1-1; tentative D call: TRBD1 (5 bases). This CDR3 contains 15 residues. Trimming took 6 bases from V and 3 from J, leaving 17 bases between them. The CDR3 protein is CASSETQGRDTEAFF. The CDR3 DNA reads as TGTGCCAGCAGCGAGACTCAGGGAAGGGACACTGAAGCTTTCTTT.

V usage is TRBV12-3 or TRBV12-4 and J usage is TRBJ2-7; 7 nucleotides align to TRBD1. The CDR3 runs to 14 residues. J gave up 2 bases and V 11 bases, and 12 bases lay outside the gene matches. CDR3 loop: CAFFLGQNAYEQYF. CDR3 DNA sequence: TGTGCCTTTTTTTTGGGACAGAATGCCTACGAGCAGTACTTC.

This clonotype was seen just once. The CDR3 bases are TGCAGTGTATCGGGGGGGCCGGGGTCAGAGCAGTACTTC. Translated, it gives CSVSGGPGSEQYF. The chain employs TRBV20-1 and TRBJ2-7; 8 bases map to TRBD2. V dropped 7 bases and J dropped 7; count of bases not matched to a gene: 12. The CDR3 has 13 residues. Germline CDR1 is DFQATT and CDR2 is SNEGSKA (reference sequence).

The chain combines TRBV6-2 or TRBV6-3 with TRBJ2-5; D perhaps matches TRBD2 (6 bases). CDR3 size: 13 residues. In germline, CDR1 is MNHEY, CDR2 SVGEGT. V was cut by 6 bases and J by 3 bases, with 11 bases left in between. DNA for the CDR3: TGTGCCAGCAGACATAGCGGAGAAGAGACCCAGTACTTC. This encodes CASRHSGEETQYF.

This sequence joins TRBV7-9 and TRBJ2-2; D could derive from TRBD1 or TRBD2 (5 bases each). V was clipped by 0 bases and J by 0 bases, with 11 bases between them. This CDR3 has 17 residues. CDR1 and CDR2 (germline): SEHNR, FQNEAQ (reference sequence). Here the CDR3 reads CASSLAWGFANTGELFF. The CDR3 DNA is TGTGCCAGCAGCTTAGCGTGGGGGTTCGCGAACACCGGGGAGCTGTTTTTT.

The rearrangement links TRBV6-5 to TRBJ2-7; TRBD1 agrees at 7 bases. The CDR3 loop spans 14 amino acids. In germline, CDR1 is MNHEY, CDR2 SVGAGI. Trimming cost V 6 bases and J 2 bases; bases outside gene matches: 7. The CDR3 DNA reads TGTGCCAGCAGGCAGCCGGGACAGACCTACGAGCAGTACTTC. Translation gives CASRQPGQTYEQYF.

The CDR3 is CASTVQLPNTGELFF. CDR3 sequence (DNA): TGCGCCAGCACAGTGCAGCTACCGAACACCGGGGAGCTGTTTTTT. V and J are TRBV4-3 and TRBJ2-2; unclear D gene. This CDR3 is built from 15 residues. Germline V lookup: CDR1 LGHNA, CDR2 YSLEER. Trimming cost V 7 bases and J 0 bases, with 12 bases left between them.

V gene TRBV6-2 or TRBV6-3 combines with J gene TRBJ1-2; D is perhaps TRBD1 (5 bases). This CDR3 contains 13 residues. Germline V gives CDR1 MNHEY, CDR2 SVGEGT. Trimming pared 6 bases from V and 6 bases from J, leaving 14 bases between. The CDR3 protein is CASREVGDDGYTF. In DNA form, the CDR3 reads TGTGCCAGCAGGGAGGTGGGGGACGATGGCTACACCTTC.

V gene TRBV29-1 combines with J gene TRBJ2-1, with a weak D call TRBD1 (5 bases). The CDR3 covers 13 residues. Looked up from germline, CDR1 is SQVTM and CDR2 is ANQGSEA. The ends were cut back, 2 bases at V and 3 bases at J, with 8 bases in the middle. The CDR3 sequence: CSVEQGYYNEQFF. The CDR3 nucleotides read TGCAGCGTTGAACAGGGATACTACAATGAGCAGTTCTTC.

The rearrangement joins TRBV3-1 to TRBJ2-1; 11 nucleotides agree with TRBD2. The CDR3 covers 15 residues. Looked up from germline, CDR1 is LGHDT and CDR2 is YNNKEL (reference sequence). Trimming at V came to 4 bases and at J to 7 bases, leaving 6 bases not matched to a gene. The CDR3 reads CASSPIAGGRNEQFF. CDR3 in DNA: TGTGCCAGCAGCCCCATAGCGGGGGGGCGTAATGAGCAGTTCTTC.

This chain joins TRBV20-1 and TRBJ1-5, with D possibly being TRBD1 (5 bases). Germline assignment: CDR1 DFQATT and CDR2 SNEGSKA (reference sequence). The CDR3 consists of 13 residues. V lost 6 bases to trimming and J lost 9 bases, with 18 bases between them. CDR3 DNA: TGCAGTGCCTCGGACGCCATCACAGGGCCCCAGCATTTT. This translates into CSASDAITGPQHF.

This sequence joins TRBV25-1 and TRBJ1-5; D is unclear. Trimming took 0 bases from V and 3 from J, leaving 15 bases between them. Per the germline V gene, CDR1 is MGHDK and CDR2 is SYGVNS. The CDR3 extends over 17 amino acids. CDR3 bases: TGTGCCAGCAGTGAATATCTGAGCCGATACTTCAATCAGCCCCAGCATTTT. It is translated as CASSEYLSRYFNQPQHF.